The 3 T cell receptor beta chains reported below all come from one sample, sequenced in a study of T-cell reconstitution after alpha-beta-depleted transplantation in children. The library targeted TCRbeta and was prepared with unique molecular identifiers. TCRdb processed the PCR reads anew with MiXCR; each CDR3 protein has one entry. The table shows about 540,000 distinct CDR3 sequences, with approximately 30% occurring only once. Source: PBMCs, taken before TCRalphabeta/CD19-depleted stem cell transplant. The receptors here all came from a boy less than two years old with Wiskott-Aldrich syndrome, due to receive a stem cell transplant.

This clonotype was detected only a few times. The chain couples TRBV5-1 to TRBJ2-1; D is undetermined. This CDR3 comprises 14 residues. V lost 5 bases and J 0 bases, leaving 9 bases between the germline ends. The germline V gene has CDR1 SGHRS and CDR2 YFSETQ. In nucleotides, the CDR3 is TGCGCCAGCAGTGACTTAAGCTCCTACAATGAGCAGTTCTTC. It codes for CASSDLSSYNEQFF.

The chain uses TRBV27 and TRBJ1-2; D is unresolved. Deletions cut 6 bases from V and 0 bases from J, with 2 bases between. The germline V gene has CDR1 MNHEY and CDR2 SMNVEV (reference sequence). This CDR3 has 11 residues. This chain's CDR3 is CASRANYGYTF. The CDR3 DNA reads TGTGCCAGCAGAGCTAACTATGGCTACACCTTC.

This clonotype was counted ten times or more. The V and J genes are TRBV20-1 and TRBJ2-6; D remains unclear. Germline V gene lookup returns CDR1 DFQATT and CDR2 SNEGSKA (reference sequence). V dropped 3 bases and J dropped 4 bases, with 4 bases sitting between them. The CDR3 consists of 12 residues. The CDR3 is CSASPGANVLTF. The CDR3 coding sequence is TGCAGTGCTAGCCCCGGGGCCAACGTCCTGACTTTC.